The clone carrying this TCR beta chain was found once. The data derive from a study of blood T cell repertoires in COVID-19. J gave up 4 bases and V 3 bases, and 15 bases lay outside the gene matches. Germline CDR1 SGHNT, CDR2 YYREEE (reference sequence). The CDR3 runs to 17 residues. Original analysis: Amplified reference gene primers provided the basis for estimating nucleated cell counts. Clones were read by immunoSEQ multiplex PCR, and TCRdb kept only the in-frame ones, dropping some. The DNA was the basis for D and trimming; V, J and clone size are from that table. The repertoire includes approximately 280,000 clones, approximately 90% of them detected once, and 12% sits in the top ten.

The chain recombines TRBV5-4 with TRBJ2-7; TRBD1 matches at 8 bases. The sequenced sample was peripheral blood. This clonotype originated in a woman between 55 and 75 years old with acute or convalescent COVID-19. The CDR3 region has the DNA TGTGCCAGCAGCTCCCTAAAGGGACAGGCTCCCGTATACGAGCAGTACTTC. It encodes CASSSLKGQAPVYEQYF. Filled out from reference TRBV5-4 and TRBJ2-7, the complete variable domain reads ETGVTQSPTHLIKTRGQQVTLRCSSQSGHNTVSWYQQALGQGPQFIFQYYREEENGRGNFPPRFSGLQFPNYSSELNVNALELDDSALYLCASSSLKGQAPVYEQYFGPGTRLTVT.